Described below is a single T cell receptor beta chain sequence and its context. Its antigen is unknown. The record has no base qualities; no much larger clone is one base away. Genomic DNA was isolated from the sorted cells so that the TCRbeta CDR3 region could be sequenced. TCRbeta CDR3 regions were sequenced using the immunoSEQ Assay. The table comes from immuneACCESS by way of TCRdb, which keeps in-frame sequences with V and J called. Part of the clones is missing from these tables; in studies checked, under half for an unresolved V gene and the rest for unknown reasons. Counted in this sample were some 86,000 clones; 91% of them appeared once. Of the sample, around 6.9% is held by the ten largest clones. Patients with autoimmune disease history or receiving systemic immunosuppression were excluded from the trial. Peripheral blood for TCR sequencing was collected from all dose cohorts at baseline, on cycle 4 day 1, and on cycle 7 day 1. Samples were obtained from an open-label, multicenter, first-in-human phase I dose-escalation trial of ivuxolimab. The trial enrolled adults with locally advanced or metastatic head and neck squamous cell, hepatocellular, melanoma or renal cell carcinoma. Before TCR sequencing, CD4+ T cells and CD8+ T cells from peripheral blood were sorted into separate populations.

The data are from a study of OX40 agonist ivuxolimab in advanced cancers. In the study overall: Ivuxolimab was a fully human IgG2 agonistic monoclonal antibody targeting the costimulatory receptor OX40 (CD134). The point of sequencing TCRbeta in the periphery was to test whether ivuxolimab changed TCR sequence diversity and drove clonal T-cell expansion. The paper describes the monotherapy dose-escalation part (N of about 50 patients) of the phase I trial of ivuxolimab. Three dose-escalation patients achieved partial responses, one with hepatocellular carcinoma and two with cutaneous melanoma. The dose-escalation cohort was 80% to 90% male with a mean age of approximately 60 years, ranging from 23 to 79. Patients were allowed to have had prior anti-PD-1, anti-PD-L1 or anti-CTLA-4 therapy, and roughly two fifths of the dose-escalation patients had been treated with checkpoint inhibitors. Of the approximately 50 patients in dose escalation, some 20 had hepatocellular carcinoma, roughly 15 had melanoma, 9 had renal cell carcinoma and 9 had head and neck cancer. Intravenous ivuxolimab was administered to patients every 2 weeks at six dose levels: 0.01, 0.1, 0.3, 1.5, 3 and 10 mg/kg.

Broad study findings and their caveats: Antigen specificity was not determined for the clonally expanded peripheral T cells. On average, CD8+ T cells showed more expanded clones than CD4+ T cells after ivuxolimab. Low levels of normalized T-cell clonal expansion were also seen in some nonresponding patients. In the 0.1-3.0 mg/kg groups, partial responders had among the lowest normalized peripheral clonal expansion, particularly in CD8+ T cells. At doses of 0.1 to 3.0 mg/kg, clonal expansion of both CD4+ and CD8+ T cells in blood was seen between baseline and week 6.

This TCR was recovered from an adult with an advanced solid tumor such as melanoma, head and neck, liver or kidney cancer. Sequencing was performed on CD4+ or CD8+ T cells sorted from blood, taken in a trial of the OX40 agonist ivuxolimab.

For the CDR3, the sequence is CASSVAAGGRLFYNEQFF. The DNA sequence is as follows: TGTGCCAGCAGCGTAGCTGCGGGAGGGCGATTATTTTACAATGAGCAGTTCTTC. In this chain, TRBV9 is recombined with TRBJ2-1, with 9 central nucleotides matching TRBD2. Per the germline V gene, SGDLS is the CDR1 and YYNGEE is the CDR2. From V the trimming removes 0 bases and from J it removes 4 bases, while the gene matches leave 11 bases of the junction unaccounted for. The CDR3 starts with the cysteine, ends with the phenylalanine, and has 18 residues. The entry retains the CDR3 DNA only, 54 bases that are in frame from base 1.